Following are 24 T cell receptor beta chains from one sample sequenced in a study of T cell responses to AZD1222 COVID-19 vaccine. TCRdb's table, derived via immunoSEQ multiplex PCR, lists solely in-frame clones and lacks some. The data hold approximately 77,000 clones, with more than 85% observed a single time. This specimen consisted of peripheral blood, obtained 28 days after the second AZD1222 dose. These receptors were taken from an adult who received the AZD1222 COVID-19 vaccine.

The V gene is TRBV9, the J gene TRBJ2-1, with D perhaps matching TRBD1 or TRBD2 (5 bases each). Looked up from germline, CDR1 is SGDLS and CDR2 is YYNGEE. CDR3 length: 13 amino acids. Trimming shortened V by 7 bases and J by 9 bases, and 17 bases separated the two germline ends. CDR3 sequence (DNA): TGTGCCAGCCAGGGCCCGGGACGAGCTGAGCAGTTCTTC. It encodes CASQGPGRAEQFF.

This chain connects TRBV11-2 to TRBJ1-3; a possible D gene is TRBD1 (5 bases). Deletions cut 1 base from V and 0 bases from J, with 10 bases between. The V gene's germline CDR1 is SGHAT and CDR2 FQNNGV. The CDR3 is made up of 16 amino acids. The CDR3 spells CASSLVGLPSGNTIYF. CDR3 sequence (DNA): TGTGCCAGCAGCTTAGTGGGACTGCCCTCTGGAAACACCATATATTTT.

This sequence joins TRBV6-5 and TRBJ1-1; maybe TRBD1 (5 bases). Germline V CDR1 and CDR2: MNHEY, SVGAGI. V was clipped by 6 bases and J by 0 bases, with 14 bases between them. The CDR3 contains 15 residues. The CDR3 loop reads CASSRDADMNTEAFF. CDR3 nucleotide sequence: TGTGCCAGCAGCCGGGACGCAGACATGAACACTGAAGCTTTCTTT.

This chain uses TRBV7-8 with TRBJ1-5, with D hard to call. V was cut by 1 base and J by 8 bases, with 12 bases left in between. The CDR3 runs to 14 residues. The germline V gene encodes CDR1 SGHVS and CDR2 FQNEAQ. CDR3 in DNA: TGTGCCAGCAGCTTAGGAGGTGTGTACGAGCCCCAGCATTTT. It yields the protein CASSLGGVYEPQHF.

The CDR3 bases are TGTGCCAGCAGTGAATTTACGGGCCCGAAGAACACTGAAGCTTTCTTT. It is translated as CASSEFTGPKNTEAFF. The chain uses TRBV6-1 and TRBJ1-1, with unresolved D. The CDR3 is 16 amino acids. Germline CDR1 and CDR2: MNHNS and SASEGT. V was shortened by 2 bases and J by 1 base, with 14 bases between the two germline ends.

V and J are TRBV10-3 and TRBJ2-3; tentative D call: TRBD1 (6 bases). The CDR3 has 15 amino acids. V was clipped by 4 bases and J by 2 bases, with 13 bases between them. CDR1 ENHRY and CDR2 SYGVKD come from the germline V gene. The CDR3 region is CAISGATGYTDTQYF. DNA for the CDR3: TGTGCCATCAGTGGGGCGACAGGATACACAGATACGCAGTATTTT.

V and J are TRBV5-5 and TRBJ2-2; unclear D gene. This CDR3 contains 14 residues. CDR1 is SGHKS, CDR2 YYEKEE, per germline (reference sequence). V lost 3 bases and J 1 base, leaving 7 bases between the germline ends. The CDR3 DNA follows: TGTGCCAGCAGCTACTCGAAGAACACCGGGGAGCTGTTTTTT. Translation gives CASSYSKNTGELFF.

The V call is TRBV7-2, the J call TRBJ2-6; D is unresolved. Germline assignment: CDR1 SGHTA and CDR2 FQGNSA. CDR3 length equals 15 residues. The V end was cut by 0 bases, the J end by 4 bases, with 7 bases between. The CDR3 protein is CASSLAPRGANVLTF. In nucleotides, the CDR3 is TGTGCCAGCAGCTTAGCCCCAAGGGGGGCCAACGTCCTGACTTTC.

This chain uses TRBV30 with TRBJ2-5; D may match TRBD1 or TRBD2 (5 bases each). V lost 0 bases and J 5 bases, leaving 10 bases between the germline ends. The CDR3 totals 13 residues. From germline, CDR1 is GTSNPN and CDR2 SVGIG (reference sequence). CDR3 amino acids: CAWSVAGAETQYF. The CDR3 nucleotides are TGTGCCTGGAGTGTGGCCGGGGCTGAGACCCAGTACTTC.

The chain is built from TRBV6-6 and TRBJ1-4; TRBD1 aligns across 7 bases. The V gene's germline CDR1 is MNHNY and CDR2 SVGAGI (reference sequence). This CDR3 is 15 amino acids long. V lost 5 bases and J lost 7; bases outside the gene matches: 10. CDR3 sequence (DNA): TGTGCCAGCAGTCCCCAGGGAGGGGGCGGTGAAAAACTGTTTTTT. Its translation: CASSPQGGGGEKLFF.

The chain uses TRBV25-1 and TRBJ2-1, with 13 bases matching TRBD2. Germline V gene sequence: CDR1 MGHDK, CDR2 SYGVNS. This CDR3 spans 17 amino acids. After removal of 2 bases from V and 6 bases from J, the junction contained 7 bases not matched to a gene. The CDR3 loop reads CASSETRTSGGPNEQFF. CDR3 nucleotide sequence: TGTGCCAGCAGTGAAACCAGGACTAGCGGGGGTCCCAATGAGCAGTTCTTC. The full variable domain, in which reference TRBV25-1 and TRBJ2-1 provide the parts outside the CDR3, is EADIYQTPRYLVIGTGKKITLECSQTMGHDKMYWYQQDPGMELHLIHYSYGVNSTEKGDLSSESTVSRIRTEHFPLTLESARPSHTSQYLCASSETRTSGGPNEQFFGPGTRLTVL.

This clone was detected only once. The V gene is TRBV12-5, the J gene TRBJ2-2; a possible D gene is TRBD2 (5 bases). Trimming cost V 1 base and J 3 bases, with 6 bases left between them. The CDR3 is made up of 14 amino acids. Germline CDR1 LGHNT, CDR2 FRNRAP. The CDR3 sequence is CASGLGGYTGELFF. The CDR3 DNA sequence: TGTGCTAGTGGTTTGGGAGGGTACACCGGGGAGCTGTTTTTT. Full variable domain (remainder filled in from reference TRBV12-5 and TRBJ2-2): DARVTQTPRHKVTEMGQEVTMRCQPILGHNTVFWYRQTMMQGLELLAYFRNRAPLDDSGMPKDRFSAEMPDATLATLKIQPSEPRDSAVYFCASGLGGYTGELFFGEGSRLTVL.

The chain links TRBV19 to TRBJ1-5, with D uncertain. V was clipped by 3 bases and J by 1 base, with 13 bases between them. The CDR3 length is 16 residues. The germline V gene encodes CDR1 LNHDA and CDR2 SQIVND (reference sequence). The CDR3 region is CASSIYVGQSNQPQHF. CDR3 sequence (DNA): TGTGCCAGTAGTATTTATGTAGGGCAGAGCAATCAGCCCCAGCATTTT. The whole variable domain, remainder taken from reference TRBV19 and TRBJ1-5, is DGGITQSPKYLFRKEGQNVTLSCEQNLNHDAMYWYRQDPGQGLRLIYYSQIVNDFQKGDIAEGYSVSREKKESFPLTVTSAQKNPTAFYLCASSIYVGQSNQPQHFGDGTRLSIL.

Regarding this clone: At one end the junction does not follow the germline gene, possibly because of a read error. As DNA, the CDR3 is TGTGCCAGCAGTGACTCAGCGGGCTCTTACAATGAGCAGTTCTTC. Its protein product is CASSDSAGSYNEQFF. J is TRBJ2-1 and V is TRBV6-5; a possible D gene is TRBD2 (6 bases). Germline V lookup: CDR1 MNHEY, CDR2 SVGAGI. This CDR3 comprises 15 residues.

The CDR3 DNA is TGTGCCAGCAGCTTGAGTGGGGCCGAGCAGTACTTC. Protein product: CASSLSGAEQYF. V is TRBV7-2 and J is TRBJ2-7; perhaps TRBD1 as D (5 bases). The CDR3 consists of 12 residues. Trimming removed 3 bases at V and 6 bases at J, with 9 bases between. Germline V gives CDR1 SGHTA, CDR2 FQGNSA.

The chain has TRBV14 and TRBJ2-1; D uncertain. The V end lost 0 bases, the J end lost 0 bases, and 9 bases lay between the germline ends. The CDR3 runs 16 residues. Germline V CDR1 and CDR2: SGHDN, FVKESK. CDR3 nucleotide sequence: TGTGCCAGCAGCCAAGAATTTGCGAGCTCCTACAATGAGCAGTTCTTC. Residues: CASSQEFASSYNEQFF.

This rearrangement joins TRBV30 to TRBJ1-6; tentative D call: TRBD1 (6 bases). The CDR3 runs 12 residues. CDR1 is GTSNPN, CDR2 SVGIG, per germline (reference sequence). Trimming pared 5 bases from V and 6 bases from J, leaving 8 bases between. The CDR3 spells CAWGTFNSPLHF. Here the CDR3 DNA reads TGTGCCTGGGGGACATTTAATTCACCCCTCCACTTT. Based on the CDR3 plus reference TRBV30 and TRBJ1-6, the full variable domain is SQTIHQWPATLVQPVGSPLSLECTVEGTSNPNLYWYRQAAGRGLQLLFYSVGIGQISSEVPQNLSASRPQDRQFILSSKKLLLSDSGFYLCAWGTFNSPLHFGNGTRLTVT.

The genes are TRBV18 and TRBJ2-7; TRBD2 might be the D (6 bases). Germline lookup yields CDR1 KGHSH and CDR2 LQKENI. The CDR3 spans 15 residues. The V gene lost 3 bases and the J gene lost 8 bases, with 20 bases spanning the gap. The CDR3 reads CASSPPGTGVRKQYF. DNA for the CDR3: TGTGCCAGCTCACCGCCCGGGACTGGTGTACGTAAGCAGTACTTC.

The genes are TRBV6-4 and TRBJ1-1; D might be TRBD1 (6 bases). CDR3 length: 14 amino acids. V lost 6 bases, J lost 2 bases, and 13 bases lay in between. Germline CDR1 is MRHNA and CDR2 is SNTAGT. The CDR3 is CASSRQVGNTEAFF. CDR3 bases: TGTGCCAGCAGCCGACAGGTGGGAAACACTGAAGCTTTCTTT.

The chain is built from TRBV29-1 and TRBJ1-3; D remains unclear. The CDR3 totals 14 residues. With 2 bases removed from V and 5 bases from J, the gap between germline ends came to 13 bases. Germline assignment: CDR1 SQVTM and CDR2 ANQGSEA. CDR3: CSVEPLLERNTIYF. In DNA, the CDR3 is TGCAGCGTTGAACCTTTACTCGAACGAAACACCATATATTTT.

This sequence joins TRBV28 and TRBJ1-6, with D maybe TRBD1 (6 bases). Germline V gene sequence: CDR1 MDHEN, CDR2 SYDVKM. The CDR3 is 14 amino acids. Trimming removed 7 bases at V and 9 bases at J, with 16 bases between. CDR3 sequence: CASKGGPWGSPLHF. CDR3 bases: TGTGCCAGCAAAGGGGGGCCTTGGGGTTCACCCCTCCACTTT. The variable domain in full, completed from reference TRBV28 and TRBJ1-6, reads DVKVTQSSRYLVKRTGEKVFLECVQDMDHENMFWYRQDPGLGLRLIYFSYDVKMKEKGDIPEGYSVSREKKERFSLILESASTNQTSMYLCASKGGPWGSPLHFGNGTRLTVT.

The chain joins TRBV4-3 to TRBJ1-3; TRBD1 matches at 7 bases. In germline, CDR1 is LGHNA, CDR2 YSLEER. This CDR3 has 17 amino acids. The V gene end was trimmed by 1 base and the J gene end by 0 bases; junction bases not matched to a gene: 6. The CDR3 loop is CASSQGTGPSSGNTIYF. CDR3 nucleotide sequence: TGCGCCAGCAGCCAAGGGACAGGCCCTAGCTCTGGAAACACCATATATTTT.

The rearrangement joins TRBV19 to TRBJ1-1; a weak D match, TRBD1 (6 bases). The germline CDR1 and CDR2 sequences are LNHDA and SQIVND (reference sequence). This CDR3 spans 14 amino acids. V lost 3 bases, J lost 5 bases, and 13 bases lay in between. The CDR3 spells CASSIAGGRTEAFF. CDR3 nucleotides: TGTGCCAGTAGTATTGCCGGGGGGCGGACTGAAGCTTTCTTT.

This chain joins TRBV5-6 and TRBJ2-3; 12 nucleotides align to TRBD1. This CDR3 is 16 amino acids long. V trimming: 4 bases; J trimming: 0 bases; junction bases outside the gene matches: 3. The germline CDR1 and CDR2 sequences are SGHDT and YYEEEE. CDR3 in DNA: TGTGCCAGCAGCGCGGGACAGGGGGCTAGCACAGATACGCAGTATTTT. Its translation is CASSAGQGASTDTQYF.